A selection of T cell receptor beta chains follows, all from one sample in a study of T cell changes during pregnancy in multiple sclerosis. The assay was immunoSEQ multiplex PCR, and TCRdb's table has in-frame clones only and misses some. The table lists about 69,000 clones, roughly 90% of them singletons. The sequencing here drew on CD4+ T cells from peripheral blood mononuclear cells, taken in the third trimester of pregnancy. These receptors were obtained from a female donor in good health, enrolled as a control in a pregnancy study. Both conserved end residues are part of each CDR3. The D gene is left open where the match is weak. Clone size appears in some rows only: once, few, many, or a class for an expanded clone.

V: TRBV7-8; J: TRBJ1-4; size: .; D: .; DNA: TGTGCCAGCAGCTTCTTTAGAGGGCAGACAAAGGAAAAACTGTTTTTT; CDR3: CASSFFRGQTKEKLFF
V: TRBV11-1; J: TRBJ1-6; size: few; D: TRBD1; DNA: TGTGCCAGCAGCCCGGGACAGATTAATTCACCCCTCCACTTT; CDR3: CASSPGQINSPLHF
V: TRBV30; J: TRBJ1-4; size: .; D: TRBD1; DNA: TGTGCCTGGAGTGGTAGCCGGGACAGGGGATACGAAAAACTGTTTTTT; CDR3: CAWSGSRDRGYEKLFF
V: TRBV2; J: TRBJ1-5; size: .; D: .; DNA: TGTGCCAGCAGTGAAAGGCCGACAGGTATCGGGGACAATCAGCCCCAGCATTTT; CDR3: CASSERPTGIGDNQPQHF
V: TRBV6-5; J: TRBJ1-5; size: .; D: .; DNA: TGTGCCAGCAGTTCCGCCGGGAAAAATCAGCCCCAGCATTTT; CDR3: CASSSAGKNQPQHF
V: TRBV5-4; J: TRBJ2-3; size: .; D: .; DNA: TGTGCCAGCAGCACTAGCACAGATACGCAGTATTTT; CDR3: CASSTSTDTQYF
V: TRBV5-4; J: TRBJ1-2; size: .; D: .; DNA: TGTGCCAGCAGCTTGGCAACAGGCTTAAATGGCTACACCTTC; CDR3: CASSLATGLNGYTF
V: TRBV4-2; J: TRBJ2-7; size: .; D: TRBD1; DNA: TGTGCCAGCAGCCAAGGGGACAGGGATTTTTTCCAGGCCCCCTACGAGCAGTACTTC; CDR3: CASSQGDRDFFQAPYEQYF
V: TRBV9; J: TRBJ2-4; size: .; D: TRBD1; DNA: TGTGCCAGCAGCGTAGCGGGACAGGGAAACATTCAGTACTTC; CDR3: CASSVAGQGNIQYF
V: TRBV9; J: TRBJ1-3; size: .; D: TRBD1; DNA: TGTGCCAGCAGCTTAGCCGGGACAGGGACTGGAAACACCATATATTTT; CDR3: CASSLAGTGTGNTIYF
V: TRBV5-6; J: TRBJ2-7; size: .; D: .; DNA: TGTGCCAGCAGCTTTTATTCCGGAGGGAAGCAGTACTTC; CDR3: CASSFYSGGKQYF
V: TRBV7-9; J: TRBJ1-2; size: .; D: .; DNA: TGTGCCAGCAGCTTTGCAGGGGCTGGCTACACCTTC; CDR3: CASSFAGAGYTF
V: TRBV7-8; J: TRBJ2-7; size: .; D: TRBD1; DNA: TGTGCCAGCAGCTTAGAATCCTTATTGGACAGGGAAGGCGAGCAGTACTTC; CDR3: CASSLESLLDREGEQYF
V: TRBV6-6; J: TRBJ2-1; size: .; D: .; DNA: TGTGCCAGCAAACTAGGACAGTTCACCTACAATGAGCAGTTCTTC; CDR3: CASKLGQFTYNEQFF
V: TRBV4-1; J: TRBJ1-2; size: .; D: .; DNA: TGCGCCAGCAGCCAAGGACAGCTCTATGGCTACACCTTC; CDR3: CASSQGQLYGYTF
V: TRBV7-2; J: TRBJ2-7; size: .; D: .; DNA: TGTGCCAGCAGCCAGGGGATCTACGAGCAGTACTTC; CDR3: CASSQGIYEQYF
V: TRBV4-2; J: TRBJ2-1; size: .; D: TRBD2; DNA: TGTGCCAGCAGCCAAGAACTAGCGGGTTTCAATGAGCAGTTCTTC; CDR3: CASSQELAGFNEQFF
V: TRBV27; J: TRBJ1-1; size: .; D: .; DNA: TGTGCCAGCACGGGGGAGATGAACACTGAAGCTTTCTTT; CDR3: CASTGEMNTEAFF
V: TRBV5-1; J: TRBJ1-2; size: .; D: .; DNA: TGCGCCAGCAGCTTGGCCGGGGGGGGTTTCTACACCTTC; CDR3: CASSLAGGGFYTF
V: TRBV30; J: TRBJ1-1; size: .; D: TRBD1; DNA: TGTGCCTGGAGCGTCCGAGGGGACAGCGAAGCTTTCTTT; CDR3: CAWSVRGDSEAFF
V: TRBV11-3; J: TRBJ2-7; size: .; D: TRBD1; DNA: TGTGCCAGCAGCTCGGGACAGGGACCCTACGAGCAGTACTTC; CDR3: CASSSGQGPYEQYF
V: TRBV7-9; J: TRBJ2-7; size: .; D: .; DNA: TGTGCCAGCAGCTTTTTCCAGGGTTCCTACGAGCAGTACTTC; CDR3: CASSFFQGSYEQYF
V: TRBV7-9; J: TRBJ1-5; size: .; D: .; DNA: TGTGCCAGCAGCTCCCGGGGGGGTGTGGATCAGCCCCAGCATTTT; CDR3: CASSSRGGVDQPQHF
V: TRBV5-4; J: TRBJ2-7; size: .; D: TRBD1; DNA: TGTGCCAGCAGAGATTCCGGGACAGGGGTCCAGGATCGCTTC; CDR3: CASRDSGTGVQDRF
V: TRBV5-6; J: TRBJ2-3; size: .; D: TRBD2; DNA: TGTGCCACCTCACGACTAGCGGTTAGCACAGATACGCAGTATTTT; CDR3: CATSRLAVSTDTQYF
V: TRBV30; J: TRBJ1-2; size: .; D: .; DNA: TGTGCCTGGTCTACAGGGTTTCGGTATGGCTACACCTTC; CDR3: CAWSTGFRYGYTF
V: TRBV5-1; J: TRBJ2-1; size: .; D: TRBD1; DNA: TGCGCCAGCAGCTTGAACAGGGGAAGGTACAATGAGCAGTTCTTC; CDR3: CASSLNRGRYNEQFF
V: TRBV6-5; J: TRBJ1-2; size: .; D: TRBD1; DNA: TGTGCCAGCACCAAAACAGGGGGCGGCTACACCTTC; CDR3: CASTKTGGGYTF
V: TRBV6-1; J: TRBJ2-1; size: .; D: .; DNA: TGTGCCAGCCGTAGTATCTCCTACAATGAGCAGTTCTTC; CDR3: CASRSISYNEQFF
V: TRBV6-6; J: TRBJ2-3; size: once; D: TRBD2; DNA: TGTGCCAGCAAAGAGCGGGGGGGCCTTGGAGATACGCAGTATTTT; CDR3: CASKERGGLGDTQYF
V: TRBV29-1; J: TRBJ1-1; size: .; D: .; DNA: TGCAGCGTTGATGAAAGGGGGTTAGGCACTGAAGCTTTCTTT; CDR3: CSVDERGLGTEAFF
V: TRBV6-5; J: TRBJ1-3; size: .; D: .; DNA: TGTGCCAGCAGACCGGGGGGGTCCGGAAACACCATATATTTT; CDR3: CASRPGGSGNTIYF
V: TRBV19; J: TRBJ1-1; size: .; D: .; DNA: TGTGCCAGTAGTACAATACGACCTCAGAACAGGGATGGTGAAGCTTTCTTT; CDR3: CASSTIRPQNRDGEAFF
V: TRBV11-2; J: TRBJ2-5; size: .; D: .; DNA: TGTGCCAGCAGTCCGGGAACAGTCTCTGGCGAGACCCAGTACTTC; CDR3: CASSPGTVSGETQYF
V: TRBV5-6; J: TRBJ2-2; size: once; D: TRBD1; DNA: TGTGCCAGCAGCTTTTTAGGTGGACAGGGCAACACCGGGGAGCTGTTTTTT; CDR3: CASSFLGGQGNTGELFF
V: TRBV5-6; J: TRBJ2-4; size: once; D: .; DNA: TGTGCCAGCAGCCTCGCCCAGTGGTACGAATCAGATCAGTACTTC; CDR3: CASSLAQWYESDQYF
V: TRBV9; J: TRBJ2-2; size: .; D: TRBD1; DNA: TGTGCCAGCAGCTCACGGACAGGGGGGGCCGGGGAGCTGTTTTTT; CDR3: CASSSRTGGAGELFF
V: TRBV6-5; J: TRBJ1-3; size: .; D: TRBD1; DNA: TGTGCCAGCAGTAAGGGACAGCACTCTGGAAACACCATATATTTT; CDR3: CASSKGQHSGNTIYF
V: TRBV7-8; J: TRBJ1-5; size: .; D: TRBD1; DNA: TGTGCCAGCAGCTTAGGGACAGGGGGCGGACAGCCCCAGCATTTT; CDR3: CASSLGTGGGQPQHF
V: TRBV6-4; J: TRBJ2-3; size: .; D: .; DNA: TGTGCCAGCAGTGAGGGTTCGGGAATTAGAGGAGATACGCAGTATTTT; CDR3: CASSEGSGIRGDTQYF
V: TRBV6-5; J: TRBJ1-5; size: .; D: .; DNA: TGTGCCAGCAGGTCCAGGGCTGATCAGCCCCAGCATTTT; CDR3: CASRSRADQPQHF
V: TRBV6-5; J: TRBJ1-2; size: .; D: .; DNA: TGTGCCAGCAGTTACTCTAGGCAGGGCGCCTATGGCTACACCTTC; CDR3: CASSYSRQGAYGYTF
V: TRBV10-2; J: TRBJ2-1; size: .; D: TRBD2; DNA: TGCGCCAGCAGTGTAGCGGGTACGAATGAGCAGTTCTTC; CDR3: CASSVAGTNEQFF